The 29 T cell receptor beta chains below were found in one sample sequenced in a study of T cells after yellow fever vaccination. A single record per CDR3 protein comes from TCRdb applying MiXCR to the 5' RACE reads. This sample has under 100,000 distinct CDR3 sequences, with roughly 6% found just once. The sample in question was CD8+ T cells sorted from PBMCs, obtained 10 days after the yellow fever booster vaccination. The receptors here all came from a man aged 18-30 years who received the YFV17D yellow fever vaccine.

This clonotype was seen a handful of times. The V and J genes are TRBV5-6 and TRBJ1-3, with a possible D match to TRBD1 (5 bases). Trimming stripped 2 bases from V and 0 bases from J, with 6 bases between. The CDR3 is 14 residues long. Germline V gene sequence: CDR1 SGHDT, CDR2 YYEEEE. The CDR3 sequence is CASSLGVSGNTIYF. The CDR3 DNA reads TGTGCCAGCAGCTTAGGGGTCTCTGGAAACACCATATATTTT.

A few counts support this clonotype. V is TRBV5-6 and J is TRBJ2-7; unclear D gene. V shed 0 bases and J shed 5 bases, with 6 bases lying between them. In germline, CDR1 is SGHDT, CDR2 YYEEEE. CDR3 size: 12 residues. CDR3 loop: CASSLEYHEQYV. CDR3 nucleotide sequence: TGTGCCAGCAGCTTGGAGTACCACGAGCAGTACGTC.

The rearrangement joins TRBV27 to TRBJ2-5; 11 bases are a match to TRBD1. In germline, CDR1 is MNHEY, CDR2 SMNVEV (reference sequence). This CDR3 region has 14 residues. Losses at the gene ends were 4 bases for V and 5 bases for J; bases not matched to a gene: 3. The CDR3 DNA sequence: TGTGCCAGCAGTTGGACAGGGGGCCGGGAGACCCAGTACTTC. This encodes CASSWTGGRETQYF.

This clonotype was counted at least ten times. The chain is built from TRBV5-5 and TRBJ2-1; TRBD1 or TRBD2 may be the D gene (5 bases each). Germline V lookup: CDR1 SGHKS, CDR2 YYEKEE (reference sequence). The CDR3 extends over 12 amino acids. The germline V and J ends were trimmed by 2 bases and 8 bases, with 8 bases remaining between them. In nucleotides, the CDR3 is TGTGCCAGCAGCTTCGGGGCAGATGAGCAGTTCTTC. Its translation is CASSFGADEQFF.

The gene calls are TRBV6-2 or TRBV6-3 and TRBJ2-7; 9 bases agree with TRBD1. CDR1 and CDR2 from the germline V gene are MNHEY and SVGEGT. This CDR3 is built from 14 residues. Trimming took 8 bases from V and 2 from J; bases not matched to a gene: 7. The CDR3 here is CASDFGQGTYEQYF. The CDR3 DNA sequence: TGTGCCAGCGACTTCGGACAGGGGACCTACGAGCAGTACTTC.

This clonotype was seen more than once but under ten times. The chain links TRBV20-1 to TRBJ2-1; 9 positions agree with TRBD2. The junction had 8 bases not matched to a gene; V was cut back by 5 bases and J by 3 bases. Per germline, CDR1 DFQATT and CDR2 SNEGSKA (reference sequence). The CDR3 covers 15 residues. Here the CDR3 DNA reads TGCAGTGCTTCAGGGACTAGCCCGCTCTACAATGAGCAGTTCTTC. Residues: CSASGTSPLYNEQFF.

There are a few counts of this clonotype. This chain uses TRBV7-8 with TRBJ2-6, with a possible D match to TRBD1 (6 bases). V was trimmed by 2 bases and J by 4 bases, leaving 15 bases between them. Germline-derived CDR1 and CDR2 are SGHVS and FQNEAQ. The CDR3 spans 17 residues. The CDR3 sequence: CASSLNAQGPGANVLTF. CDR3 in DNA: TGTGCCAGCAGCTTAAACGCACAGGGTCCCGGGGCCAACGTCCTGACTTTC.

This clonotype was picked up a small number of times. V and J are TRBV28 and TRBJ1-5; D remains unclear. Germline CDR1 MDHEN, CDR2 SYDVKM. The CDR3 has 16 residues. Trimming shortened V by 3 bases and J by 0 bases, and 12 bases separated the two germline ends. The CDR3 coding sequence is TGTGCCAGCAGTTTGGTCGAGGTATATAGCAATCAGCCCCAGCATTTT. This translates into CASSLVEVYSNQPQHF. The full variable domain, in which reference TRBV28 and TRBJ1-5 provide the parts outside the CDR3, is DVKVTQSSRYLVKRTGEKVFLECVQDMDHENMFWYRQDPGLGLRLIYFSYDVKMKEKGDIPEGYSVSREKKERFSLILESASTNQTSMYLCASSLVEVYSNQPQHFGDGTRLSIL.

This clonotype was seen at least ten times. The chain is built from TRBV27 and TRBJ2-3; D perhaps matches TRBD2 (6 bases). V dropped 4 bases and J dropped 0 bases, with 11 bases sitting between them. This CDR3 contains 15 residues. Germline CDR1 MNHEY, CDR2 SMNVEV (reference sequence). This chain's CDR3 is CASSYGTSSTDTQYF. CDR3 coding DNA: TGTGCCAGCAGTTATGGGACTTCTAGCACAGATACGCAGTATTTT.

The chain is built from TRBV12-3 or TRBV12-4 and TRBJ1-4, with D uncertain. V was pared by 2 bases and J by 7 bases, with 8 bases between. The CDR3 runs to 13 residues. As DNA, the CDR3 is TGTGCCAGCAGTTTAACCCTTGGTGAAAAACTGTTTTTT. It is translated as CASSLTLGEKLFF.

This clonotype was recorded a few times. The chain links TRBV4-3 to TRBJ2-7; possibly TRBD1 or TRBD2 for D (5 bases each). This CDR3 has 13 amino acids. Trimming left V 0 bases short and J 3 bases short, with 6 bases between. Per germline, CDR1 LGHNA and CDR2 YSLEER. The CDR3 coding sequence is TGCGCCAGCAGCCAAGATGGGGGCTACGAGCAGTACTTC. Translating it yields CASSQDGGYEQYF.

This chain connects TRBV6-2 or TRBV6-3 to TRBJ2-5; no reliable D call. CDR3 size: 14 residues. Germline values: CDR1 MNHEY, CDR2 SVGEGT. Trimming removed 6 bases from V and 2 bases from J, with 13 bases in between. Written as DNA, the CDR3 is TGTGCCAGCAGCACCCTAGGGCGTCAAGAGACCCAGTACTTC. This translates into CASSTLGRQETQYF.

This clonotype has just a few counts. The rearrangement links TRBV7-3 to TRBJ2-1; TRBD1 or TRBD2 may be the D gene (5 bases each). The V and J ends lost 2 bases and 8 bases respectively, with 16 bases between them. This CDR3 has 15 residues. Per germline, CDR1 SGHTA and CDR2 FQGTGA. DNA for the CDR3: TGTGCCAGCAGCTTAGGGTCCTCATGGGACGATGAGCAGTTCTTC. Translating gives CASSLGSSWDDEQFF.

V usage is TRBV18 and J usage is TRBJ2-5, with D uncertain. Germline V lookup: CDR1 KGHSH, CDR2 LQKENI. The CDR3 has 12 residues. Trimming removed 3 bases from V and 2 bases from J, with 4 bases in between. The CDR3 DNA is TGTGCCAGCTCACCGCAGCAAGAGACCCAGTACTTC. Translating it yields CASSPQQETQYF.

This clonotype was seen a handful of times. The rearrangement joins TRBV9 to TRBJ1-6, with D possibly matching TRBD1 (6 bases). Per germline, CDR1 SGDLS and CDR2 YYNGEE. The CDR3 runs 16 residues. Trimming stripped 3 bases from V and 7 bases from J, with 17 bases between. The chain's CDR3 is CASSGPGHGTNSPLHF. CDR3 nucleotide sequence: TGTGCCAGCAGCGGACCGGGACACGGAACCAATTCACCCCTCCACTTT.

V is TRBV5-6 and J is TRBJ2-5; 8 nucleotides line up with TRBD2. The CDR3 has 15 amino acids. The J segment lost 4 bases and the V segment lost 6 bases, leaving 11 bases of the junction unmatched. CDR1 is SGHDT, CDR2 YYEEEE, per germline. The CDR3 loop is CASTLNFRGGETQYF. As DNA, the CDR3 is TGTGCCAGCACCCTAAACTTCCGGGGGGGAGAGACCCAGTACTTC.

The sample holds a few counts of this clonotype. CDR3 sequence: CATSREGTIYEQYF. In DNA form, the CDR3 reads TGTGCCACCAGCAGAGAAGGGACGATTTACGAGCAGTACTTC. The rearrangement links TRBV15 to TRBJ2-7; D might be TRBD1 or TRBD2, each matching 5 bases. The germline gives CDR1 LNHNV, CDR2 YYDKDF (reference sequence). Trimming took 0 bases from V and 4 from J, leaving 10 bases between them. The CDR3 is made up of 14 amino acids.

The V gene is TRBV4-2, the J gene TRBJ2-1, with 10 bases that match TRBD2. Germline V gene lookup returns CDR1 LGHNA and CDR2 YNFKEQ. The trim removed 0 bases at V and 6 bases at J, leaving 2 bases unmatched. The CDR3 runs 15 residues. The CDR3 nucleotides are TGTGCCAGCAGCCAAGATAGCGGGGGGCCCAATGAGCAGTTCTTC. Its translation: CASSQDSGGPNEQFF.

Many counts were recorded for this clonotype. This rearrangement joins TRBV29-1 to TRBJ2-5; 10 bases line up with TRBD1. Losses at the gene ends were 1 base for V and 5 bases for J; bases not matched to a gene: 10. Germline V CDR1 and CDR2: SQVTM, ANQGSEA. This CDR3 is 16 amino acids long. CDR3 bases: TGCAGCGTTGAAGCTCCGGGACAGGGGCGGTGGGAGACCCAGTACTTC. It translates to CSVEAPGQGRWETQYF.

A few counts support this clonotype. This chain links TRBV7-2 with TRBJ2-7; 7 nucleotides match TRBD1. The CDR3 extends over 16 amino acids. Trimming cost V 6 bases and J 2 bases; bases outside gene matches: 13. CDR1 is SGHTA and CDR2 is FQGNSA in the germline V gene. As DNA, the CDR3 is TGTGCCAGCAGTTTATCGATGAGGGGGCGTACCTACGAGCAGTACTTC. Protein: CASSLSMRGRTYEQYF.

CDR3 amino acids: CASTSLGAEGWEQFF. CDR3 DNA: TGTGCCAGCACCTCGTTGGGGGCGGAAGGATGGGAGCAGTTCTTC. The chain has TRBV14 and TRBJ2-1; tentatively, D is TRBD1 (6 bases). Deletions cut 7 bases from V and 10 bases from J, with 23 bases between. The CDR3 covers 15 residues. The germline CDR1 and CDR2 sequences are SGHDN and FVKESK.

This clonotype came up many times. J is TRBJ1-3 and V is TRBV12-3 or TRBV12-4, with 7 bases fitting TRBD1. Trimming cost V 5 bases and J 0 bases; bases outside gene matches: 19. This CDR3 spans 20 amino acids. CDR3 sequence: CASSPPSTGRASYSGNTIYF. CDR3 nucleotides: TGTGCCAGCAGTCCCCCGTCGACAGGGCGTGCTTCCTACTCTGGAAACACCATATATTTT.

This clonotype has a handful of counts. The chain uses TRBV6-2 or TRBV6-3 and TRBJ1-1; no reliable D call. V lost 0 bases and J 7 bases, leaving 9 bases between the germline ends. Germline values: CDR1 MNHEY, CDR2 SVGEGT. The CDR3 covers 13 residues. The CDR3 reads CASSYSSGREAFF. Written as DNA, the CDR3 is TGTGCCAGCAGTTACTCGAGTGGCCGTGAAGCTTTCTTT.

In this sample, this clonotype turned up many times. The rearrangement links TRBV27 to TRBJ2-7, with unresolved D. Germline CDR1 MNHEY, CDR2 SMNVEV (reference sequence). V lost 2 bases to trimming and J lost 2 bases, with 10 bases between them. The CDR3 is 14 residues long. As DNA, the CDR3 is TGTGCCAGCAGTTTACATGGTGGTCCCTACGAGCAGTACTTC. This translates into CASSLHGGPYEQYF.

CDR3 sequence reads: CASSMAFF. The DNA for the CDR3 is TGCGCCAGCAGCATGGCTTTCTTT. This chain uses TRBV5-1 with TRBJ1-1; no clear D. The CDR3 runs to 8 residues. The germline CDR1 and CDR2 sequences are SGHRS and YFSETQ. Trimming shortened V by 4 bases and J by 11 bases, and 3 bases separated the two germline ends.

The V gene is TRBV4-1, the J gene TRBJ2-2, with 11 nucleotides matching TRBD2. Looked up from germline, CDR1 is MGHRA and CDR2 is YSYEKL. The CDR3 spans 18 residues. With V trimmed by 0 bases and J by 5 bases, 8 bases remained unmatched. For the CDR3, the DNA is TGCGCCAGCAGCCAAGAGGTCGTAGCGGGGGGGCTTACCGGGGAGCTGTTTTTT. Translation gives CASSQEVVAGGLTGELFF.

The chain couples TRBV6-2 or TRBV6-3 to TRBJ2-7, with a weak D call TRBD1 (5 bases). CDR1 MNHEY and CDR2 SVGEGT come from the germline V gene. Trimming left V 4 bases short and J 4 bases short, with 23 bases between. The length of the CDR3 is 17 residues. The CDR3 nucleotides are TGTGCCAGCAGTTCCCGTCCCCACCTGGGGCCATGGTACGAGCAGTACTTC. This translates into CASSSRPHLGPWYEQYF.

In its sample, this clonotype was seen a few times. The gene calls are TRBV10-3 and TRBJ1-6, with D possibly being TRBD1 (5 bases). The germline V gene has CDR1 ENHRY and CDR2 SYGVKD. CDR3 size: 14 residues. Trimming pared 8 bases from V and 7 bases from J, leaving 15 bases between. The CDR3 region is CAIARGGTNSPLHF. In DNA form, the CDR3 reads TGTGCCATCGCCCGGGGCGGCACCAATTCACCCCTCCACTTT.

This clonotype was found many times. This chain uses TRBV5-1 with TRBJ2-3; D uncertain. The germline V and J ends were trimmed by 2 bases and 0 bases, with 10 bases remaining between them. From germline, CDR1 is SGHRS and CDR2 YFSETQ. The CDR3 runs to 15 residues. The CDR3 nucleotides read TGCGCCAGCAGCTTCTCAGGCCGTAGCACAGATACGCAGTATTTT. Protein product: CASSFSGRSTDTQYF.